The present entry profiles one T cell receptor (beta chain) with its context. This entry is derived from a study of PD-1 blockade in mismatch repair-deficient tumors. TCRdb's copy holds only in-frame clones and misses some; the assay was immunoSEQ multiplex PCR. The profile shows roughly 84,000 clones, around 85% of them singletons. Germline assignment: CDR1 LGHNA and CDR2 YSLEER. The V and J ends lost 0 bases and 7 bases respectively, with 13 bases between them. The CDR3 covers 15 residues. This receptor was taken from an adult with mismatch repair-deficient cancer. This specimen was peripheral blood, taken 12 weeks after starting pembrolizumab. V usage is TRBV4-3 and J usage is TRBJ1-5; D might be TRBD1 (5 bases). The CDR3 coding sequence is TGCGCCAGCAGCCAAGAATTCGTGGGGGAGCAGCCCCAGCATTTT. Translation gives CASSQEFVGEQPQHF.